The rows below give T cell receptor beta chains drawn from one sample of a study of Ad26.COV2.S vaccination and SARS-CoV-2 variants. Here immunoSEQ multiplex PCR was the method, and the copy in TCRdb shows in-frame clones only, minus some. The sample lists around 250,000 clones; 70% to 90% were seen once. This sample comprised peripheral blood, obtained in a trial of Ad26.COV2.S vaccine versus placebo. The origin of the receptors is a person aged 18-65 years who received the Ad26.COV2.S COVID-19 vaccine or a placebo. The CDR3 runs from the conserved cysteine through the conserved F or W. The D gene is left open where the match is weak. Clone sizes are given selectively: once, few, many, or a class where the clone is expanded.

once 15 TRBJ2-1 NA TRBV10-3 TGTGCCATCAAGGGGGAGCGGAACCCTTACAATGAGCAGTTCTTC CAIKGERNPYNEQFF
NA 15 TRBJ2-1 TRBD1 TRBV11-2 TGTGCCAGCAGCTTAGGACAGGGGCTCTACAATGAGCAGTTCTTC CASSLGQGLYNEQFF
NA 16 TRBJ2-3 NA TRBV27 TGTGCCAGCCCAAGCAAGGGAAGGAGCCCCACAGATACGCAGTATTTT CASPSKGRSPTDTQYF
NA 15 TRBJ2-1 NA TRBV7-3 TGTGCCAGCAGCTTCGACAGCCGACCAGACAATGAGCAGTTCTTC CASSFDSRPDNEQFF
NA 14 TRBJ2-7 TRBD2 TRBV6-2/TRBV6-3 TGTGCCAGCAGTTACGTGCGGGGGGGCCACGAGCAGTACTTC CASSYVRGGHEQYF
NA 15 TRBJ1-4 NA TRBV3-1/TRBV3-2 TGTGCCAGCAGGAGGGGTTCAACAACTAATGAAAAACTGTTTTTT CASRRGSTTNEKLFF
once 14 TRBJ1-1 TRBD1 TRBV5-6 TGTGCCAGCAGCTTAGGACAGGGGGGCACTGAAGCTTTCTTT CASSLGQGGTEAFF
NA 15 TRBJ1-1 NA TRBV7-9 TGTGCCAGCAGCTTAGACAGATTAATGAACACTGAAGCTTTCTTT CASSLDRLMNTEAFF
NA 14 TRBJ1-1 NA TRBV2 TGTGCCAGCAACAGGGTTCTGATGAACACTGAAGCTTTCTTT CASNRVLMNTEAFF
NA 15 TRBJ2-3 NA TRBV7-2 TGTGCCAGCAGCCGCGTGGGGAGCGGCACAGATACGCAGTATTTT CASSRVGSGTDTQYF
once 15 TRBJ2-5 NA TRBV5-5 TGTGCCAGCAGCTTGGGAACCCAGTACCAAGAGACCCAGTACTTC CASSLGTQYQETQYF
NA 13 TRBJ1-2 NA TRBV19 TGTGCCAGTAGGTCCAGGGGTGAATATGGCTACACCTTC CASRSRGEYGYTF
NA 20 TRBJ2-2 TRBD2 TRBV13 TGTGCCAGCAGCTTAAGGGTCCGACTAGCGGGAGGTTTTAACACCGGGGAGCTGTTTTTT CASSLRVRLAGGFNTGELFF
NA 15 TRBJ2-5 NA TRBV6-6 TGTGCCAGCAGTCACCTCCGGGGGCCCCAAGAGACCCAGTACTTC CASSHLRGPQETQYF